A selection of T cell receptor beta chains follows, all from one sample in a study of blood T cell repertoires in COVID-19. Profiling relied on immunoSEQ multiplex PCR, and the TCRdb table lists in-frame clones only, not all of them. The repertoire includes approximately 210,000 clones, approximately 91% of them detected once, and under 0.9% sits in the top ten. The specimen was peripheral blood. The receptors shown here come from a man aged 40-50 years with acute or convalescent COVID-19. CDR3s include the opening cysteine and the closing phenylalanine or tryptophan. Fields, in order: J gene, clone size, V gene, CDR3 protein. Not all rows give a size; the values are once, few, many and, for expanded clones, a class.

TRBJ2-5 | . | TRBV9 | CATSTGTSGRGETQYF
TRBJ2-1 | . | TRBV24-1 | CATGTSGYNEQFF
TRBJ2-7 | . | TRBV6-5 | CASTGYEQYF
TRBJ1-6 | . | TRBV9 | CASRPGGLDNSPLHF
TRBJ1-3 | . | TRBV7-9 | CASSSQVGTLGNTIYF
TRBJ2-3 | . | TRBV18 | CASSERPGGDTQYF
TRBJ2-3 | few | TRBV2 | CASRERSGATQYF
TRBJ2-3 | . | TRBV9 | CASSNSGLGTDTQYF
TRBJ1-2 | . | TRBV7-2 | CASSYNTLLLYGYTF
TRBJ2-6 | . | TRBV6-6 | CASRPQGAAGANVLTF
TRBJ1-3 | . | TRBV5-4 | CASSFKGARGNTIYF
TRBJ1-1 | . | TRBV2 | CASSYPGTGGEAFF
TRBJ2-1 | . | TRBV25-1 | CASRLGGSYNEQFF
TRBJ1-2 | once | TRBV7-9 | CASSLVTPTANYGYTF
TRBJ2-7 | . | TRBV28 | CASSPWRVSREHQYF
TRBJ1-4 | . | TRBV10-3 | CAISGSGGANEKLFF
TRBJ2-1 | . | TRBV6-5 | CASSLDRGDNEQFF
TRBJ2-1 | once | TRBV7-8 | CASSLSRGLPHNEQFF
TRBJ2-3 | once | TRBV7-9 | CASSSAARVAQYF
TRBJ2-1 | . | TRBV15 | CATSRGEGVEQFF
TRBJ1-5 | . | TRBV4-3 | CASSQDSVSNQPQHF
TRBJ2-3 | . | TRBV3-1/TRBV3-2 | CASSQANTDTQYF
TRBJ2-1 | . | TRBV7-2 | CASSRTPGGQGEQFF
TRBJ1-2 | few | TRBV27 | CASSLSGQVQGYTF
TRBJ2-7 | . | TRBV18 | CASSPGQEASRQYF
TRBJ2-7 | . | TRBV28 | CASSLWGSLPYEQYF
TRBJ2-2 | few | TRBV7-6 | CASSEGTRGGTGELFF
TRBJ1-4 | . | TRBV19 | CASSIGGGNEKLFF
TRBJ2-3 | . | TRBV2 | CATLTGSTDTQYF
TRBJ2-3 | . | TRBV10-2 | CASRPPRLRATDTQYF
TRBJ1-5 | once | TRBV18 | CASSPGQGINQPQHF
TRBJ2-7 | few | TRBV19 | CASSIFFGGSYEQYF
TRBJ1-6 | . | TRBV5-1 | CASSDLQGSESPLHF
TRBJ1-6 | . | TRBV5-6 | CASSSTYVGFSPLHF
TRBJ2-5 | . | TRBV3-1/TRBV3-2 | CASSQTDIGTQYF
TRBJ2-7 | . | TRBV12-3/TRBV12-4 | CASSYGGIDEQYF
TRBJ2-1 | medium-sized | TRBV5-1 | CASSFTGTRGNNEQFF
TRBJ1-5 | . | TRBV7-2 | CASSLEGASNQPQHF
TRBJ2-2 | . | TRBV2 | CASSRVPVANTGELFF
TRBJ2-3 | . | TRBV19 | CASSMGEWTGADTQYF
TRBJ1-2 | . | TRBV12-3/TRBV12-4 | CASIRDRVYGYTF